The clone carrying this T cell receptor (beta chain) was detected a few times. Its antigen is not identified. The data derive from a study of blood T cells in healthy people across ages. Study-level results: No conclusive comparison of naive versus antigen-experienced cells was possible with unsorted PBMCs. Compared with aged donors, long-lived donors showed fewer expanded clones, suggesting selection. With age, beta diversity per million T cells declined roughly linearly, significantly by 40 to 50.

CDR3 size: 15 residues. V gave up 4 bases and J gave up 3 bases; unmatched junction bases: 7. Germline V gene lookup returns CDR1 SGHKS and CDR2 YYEKEE (reference sequence). A J-beta primer mix and a sample-barcoded 5' primer were used in a second PCR of roughly 7 to 12 cycles. Through a template-switch adaptor with 12 random nucleotides, each cDNA molecule received a tag. TCRdb re-derived calls from the 5' RACE reads in MiXCR, one entry per CDR3 protein. The sample gives roughly 2 million distinct CDR3 sequences, 49% of which show up once; 2.1% is in the top ten. The sequencing input was blood. The sequence derives from a woman aged 40-49 years in good health. This chain uses TRBV5-5 with TRBJ2-3; TRBD1 agrees at 8 bases. Written as DNA, the CDR3 is TGTGCCAGCAGCCAGACAGGGGCCACGACAGATACGCAGTATTTT. It yields the protein CASSQTGATTDTQYF.